These 21 T cell receptor beta chains were all obtained from the same sample, sequenced in a study of OX40 agonist ivuxolimab in advanced cancers. TCRdb's table, derived via immunoSEQ multiplex PCR, lists solely in-frame clones and lacks some. The data hold 65,000 to 100,000 clones, with 90% observed a single time. Specimen: CD4+ or CD8+ T cells sorted from blood, collected in a trial of the OX40 agonist ivuxolimab. Receptors originate from an adult with an advanced solid tumor such as melanoma, head and neck, liver or kidney cancer.

There are a few counts of this clone. The chain recombines TRBV15 with TRBJ1-2, with TRBD1 as a possible D gene (5 bases). Per germline, CDR1 LNHNV and CDR2 YYDKDF (reference sequence). The CDR3 length is 15 residues. V shed 0 bases and J shed 4 bases, with 12 bases lying between them. The CDR3 sequence: CATSRDAGSFYGYTF. The DNA for the CDR3 is TGTGCCACCAGCAGAGATGCAGGGTCCTTCTATGGCTACACCTTC.

This chain uses TRBV6-1 with TRBJ2-1; D remains ambiguous. Germline lookup yields CDR1 MNHNS and CDR2 SASEGT. The CDR3 has 12 amino acids. V lost 6 bases and J lost 7, with 10 bases in between. CDR3 region: CASSLDGNEQFF. CDR3 in DNA: TGTGCCAGCAGCCTCGACGGTAATGAGCAGTTCTTC.

The chain is built from TRBV5-6 and TRBJ1-1; D remains unclear. Between the trimmed V and J ends, which lost 2 bases and 5 bases, there was a span of 4 bases. CDR3 size: 11 residues. CDR1 SGHDT and CDR2 YYEEEE come from the germline V gene. The CDR3 protein is CASSFRTEAFF. The CDR3 DNA sequence: TGTGCCAGCAGCTTCCGAACTGAAGCTTTCTTT.

The chain joins TRBV6-1 to TRBJ1-6; the match to TRBD1 covers 11 bases. The CDR3 runs 14 residues. Germline V gene sequence: CDR1 MNHNS, CDR2 SASEGT. V was clipped by 2 bases and J by 14 bases; unmatched bases: 5. CDR3 nucleotides: TGTGCCAGCAGTGAATTGGACAGGGGGCAGACCCTCCACTTT. It codes for CASSELDRGQTLHF.

The rearrangement links TRBV5-6 to TRBJ1-2, with D hard to call. CDR1 and CDR2 from the germline V gene are SGHDT and YYEEEE. Trimming stripped 0 bases from V and 4 bases from J, with 4 bases between. The CDR3 sequence is 12 residues long. The CDR3 nucleotides read TGTGCCAGCAGCTTGGAGGTCTATGGCTACACCTTC. Amino acid sequence: CASSLEVYGYTF.

The J gene is TRBJ1-4, the V gene TRBV19; D is undetermined. The CDR3 is 14 residues long. The V gene's germline CDR1 is LNHDA and CDR2 SQIVND (reference sequence). V lost 10 bases to trimming and J lost 5 bases, with 17 bases between them. CDR3 in amino acids: CATKERGGNEKLFF. The CDR3 DNA reads TGTGCCACCAAGGAACGAGGTGGAAATGAAAAACTGTTTTTT.

The rearrangement links TRBV7-8 to TRBJ1-2; D possibly corresponds to TRBD1 (5 bases). Germline V gene sequence: CDR1 SGHVS, CDR2 FQNEAQ. The V end was cut by 3 bases, the J end by 0 bases, with 11 bases between. The CDR3 runs to 15 residues. In DNA, the CDR3 is TGTGCCAGCAGCTTTTCAGGGCAGTCTAACTATGGCTACACCTTC. It specifies CASSFSGQSNYGYTF.

The genes are TRBV27 and TRBJ2-3; a possible D gene is TRBD1 (5 bases). Per the germline V gene, CDR1 is MNHEY and CDR2 is SMNVEV (reference sequence). V gave up 2 bases and J gave up 0 bases, with 12 bases separating them. There are 16 residues in the CDR3. The CDR3 sequence: CASSLRRATSTDTQYF. The CDR3 DNA reads TGTGCCAGCAGTTTACGCAGGGCAACAAGCACAGATACGCAGTATTTT.

The chain joins TRBV19 to TRBJ1-2; D is perhaps TRBD1 (5 bases). This CDR3 region has 15 residues. Trimming removed 7 bases at V and 2 bases at J, with 17 bases between. CDR1 and CDR2 (germline): LNHDA, SQIVND (reference sequence). CDR3 DNA sequence: TGTGCCAGTAACGCCTGGTCCGGGGGAAACTATGGCTACACCTTC. Amino acid sequence: CASNAWSGGNYGYTF.

The J gene is TRBJ2-7, the V gene TRBV2; TRBD1 is a possible D gene (6 bases). Germline CDR1 is SNHLY and CDR2 is FYNNEI. The CDR3 runs to 14 residues. The ends were cut back, 6 bases at V and 1 base at J, with 13 bases in the middle. The CDR3 region is CASRIPDSSYEQYV. The CDR3 DNA is TGTGCCAGCAGGATACCGGACAGTTCCTACGAGCAGTACGTC.

CDR3 in amino acids: CASSFGDTTYEQYV. Here the CDR3 DNA reads TGTGCCAGCAGCTTTGGAGACACTACCTACGAGCAGTACGTC. The gene calls are TRBV5-8 and TRBJ2-7, with D unclear. Trimming took off 2 bases at V and 2 bases at J, with 11 bases between the two ends. Germline CDR1 and CDR2: SGHTS and YDEGEE. The CDR3 has 14 amino acids.

With regard to this clone: A read error may account for a junction end that differs from germline. The genes are TRBV7-7 and TRBJ2-2; possible D gene TRBD1, 6 bases. The length of the CDR3 is 16 residues. Looked up from germline, CDR1 is SSHAT and CDR2 is FNYEAQ (reference sequence). The CDR3 reads CASSLAMGAVGGELFF. DNA of the CDR3: TGTGCTAGCAGCTTAGCGATGGGGGCTGTCGGCGGGGAGCTGTTTTTT.

The chain carries TRBV12-5 and TRBJ1-4; 8 positions agree with TRBD1. The CDR3 covers 16 residues. Germline lookup yields CDR1 LGHNT and CDR2 FRNRAP. The V and J ends lost 1 base and 6 bases, in that order; junction bases with no gene match: 7. CDR3 sequence reads: CASGLGQTGEDEKLFF. The CDR3 DNA is TGTGCTAGTGGTTTGGGCCAGACAGGGGAGGATGAAAAACTGTTTTTT. Full variable domain (missing parts from reference TRBV12-5 and TRBJ1-4): DARVTQTPRHKVTEMGQEVTMRCQPILGHNTVFWYRQTMMQGLELLAYFRNRAPLDDSGMPKDRFSAEMPDATLATLKIQPSEPRDSAVYFCASGLGQTGEDEKLFFGSGTQLSVL.

The chain couples TRBV30 to TRBJ1-2; 8 nucleotides match TRBD1. Germline CDR1 is GTSNPN and CDR2 is SVGIG (reference sequence). The CDR3 is 13 residues long. V shed 5 bases and J 7 bases; nucleotides not matched to a gene: 9. DNA for the CDR3: TGTGCCTGGGGATACAGGGGGGTCGGTGGCTACACCTTC. This codes for CAWGYRGVGGYTF.

The chain has TRBV6-1 and TRBJ1-3, with 8 nucleotides matching TRBD1. J lost 0 bases, V lost 1 base, and 2 bases had no gene match. The CDR3 has 16 residues. In germline, CDR1 is MNHNS, CDR2 SASEGT. CDR3 coding DNA: TGTGCCAGCAGTGAAGGGACAGGGTTCTCTGGAAACACCATATATTTT. Translating gives CASSEGTGFSGNTIYF.

The chain recombines TRBV2 with TRBJ2-4, with D unclear. In germline, CDR1 is SNHLY, CDR2 FYNNEI. The ends were cut back, 7 bases at V and 6 bases at J, with 13 bases in the middle. This CDR3 is built from 13 residues. The chain's CDR3 is CASKGFRRNIQYF. The CDR3, as DNA: TGTGCCAGCAAGGGTTTCCGGAGAAACATTCAGTACTTC.

This sequence joins TRBV28 and TRBJ2-5; unclear D gene. The CDR3 is made up of 20 amino acids. V was shortened by 3 bases and J by 5 bases, with 31 bases between the two germline ends. Germline CDR1 MDHEN, CDR2 SYDVKM. The CDR3 coding sequence is TGTGCCAGCAGTTTCCAAGGCAGCCAACCCTGGCATTCGCAACGGGAGACCCAGTACTTC. This gives the protein CASSFQGSQPWHSQRETQYF.

The V gene is TRBV28, the J gene TRBJ2-2; the D gene is possibly TRBD2 (7 bases). There are 14 residues in the CDR3. V was pared by 5 bases and J by 2 bases, with 9 bases between. Germline CDR1 is MDHEN and CDR2 is SYDVKM. The CDR3 nucleotides are TGTGCCAGCAGTAGGGGGGGAAACACCGGGGAGCTGTTTTTT. The encoded protein is CASSRGGNTGELFF.

J is TRBJ2-3 and V is TRBV5-4; TRBD1 matches 10 bases. The germline CDR1 and CDR2 sequences are SGHNT and YYREEE (reference sequence). V lost 4 bases, J lost 4 bases, and 18 bases stayed unmatched. This CDR3 has 19 residues. CDR3 in amino acids: CASSRGGHSGQGLADTQYF. The CDR3 DNA reads as TGTGCCAGCAGCAGGGGGGGACACTCGGGACAGGGGTTAGCAGATACGCAGTATTTT.

The chain is built from TRBV5-6 and TRBJ2-3; 10 bases match TRBD1. After removal of 3 bases from V and 5 bases from J, the junction contained 12 bases not matched to a gene. The germline CDR1 and CDR2 sequences are SGHDT and YYEEEE. The length of the CDR3 is 17 residues. CDR3 amino acids: CASSSITDRGRRDTQYF. CDR3 coding DNA: TGTGCCAGCAGCTCTATTACCGACAGGGGGCGAAGAGATACGCAGTATTTT.

J is TRBJ2-1 and V is TRBV5-1, with 7 bases matching TRBD2. From germline, CDR1 is SGHRS and CDR2 YFSETQ. The CDR3 runs 13 residues. Unmatched junction bases numbered 7, after V lost 4 bases and J lost 9 bases. For the CDR3, the DNA is TGCGCCAGCAGCGGGGGAGGGCGAAGTGAGCAGTTCTTC. Protein: CASSGGGRSEQFF. Supplemented by reference TRBV5-1 and TRBJ2-1, the full variable domain reads KAGVTQTPRYLIKTRGQQVTLSCSPISGHRSVSWYQQTPGQGLQFLFEYFSETQRNKGNFPGRFSGRQFSNSRSEMNVSTLELGDSALYLCASSGGGRSEQFFGPGTRLTVL.